Below, 30 T cell receptor beta chains from the same sample are listed, as sequenced in a study of cytomegalovirus exposure and HLA in healthy donors. Here immunoSEQ multiplex PCR was the method, and the copy in TCRdb shows in-frame clones only, minus some. There are 150,000 or so clones in the sample; 89% occur only once, and 1% to 1.5% lies in the top ten. Source material: PBMCs. These receptors all stem from a woman aged 18-35 years in good health and CMV-seronegative.

V gene TRBV5-1 combines with J gene TRBJ2-3; D may be TRBD2 (5 bases). The CDR3 totals 16 residues. Between the trimmed V and J ends, which lost 0 bases and 4 bases, there was a span of 15 bases. CDR1 and CDR2 from the germline V gene are SGHRS and YFSETQ. CDR3 residues: CASSLAAGRISDTQYF. The CDR3 DNA follows: TGCGCCAGCAGCTTGGCCGCGGGCCGAATTTCAGATACGCAGTATTTT.

The sample holds a few counts of this clone. The rearrangement links TRBV6-6 to TRBJ1-1, with 8 bases matching TRBD1. CDR1 is MNHNY, CDR2 SVGAGI, per germline (reference sequence). The CDR3 is made up of 14 amino acids. Losses at the gene ends were 7 bases for V and 0 bases for J; bases not matched to a gene: 4. CDR3 amino acids: CASNQGALNTEAFF. The CDR3 DNA reads TGTGCCAGCAATCAGGGGGCCCTGAACACTGAAGCTTTCTTT.

This clone came up once. The V call is TRBV14, the J call TRBJ1-2; TRBD1 matches at 9 bases. Germline loops: CDR1 SGHDN, CDR2 FVKESK. Trimming took 4 bases from V and 10 from J; bases not matched to a gene: 13. The CDR3 has 15 amino acids. CDR3 DNA: TGTGCCAGCAGCCGAAATTTCCCGGGACAGGGTGCCTACACCTTC. Protein product: CASSRNFPGQGAYTF.

The V and J genes are TRBV7-9 and TRBJ1-5; no definite D call. The CDR3 runs 14 residues. With 4 bases removed from V and 2 bases from J, the gap between germline ends came to 9 bases. Germline V gene lookup returns CDR1 SEHNR and CDR2 FQNEAQ (reference sequence). In DNA form, the CDR3 reads TGTGCCAGCAGCTCCTCGGCGGGCAATCAGCCCCAGCATTTT. Translating it yields CASSSSAGNQPQHF.

This clone has a single count. The CDR3 DNA reads as TGTGCCAGCAGCGGAGTCTGGGGGCAAGGGAACACTGAAGCTTTCTTT. Protein product: CASSGVWGQGNTEAFF. The gene calls are TRBV7-2 and TRBJ1-1, with D possibly being TRBD1 (6 bases). Germline V lookup: CDR1 SGHTA, CDR2 FQGNSA. This CDR3 spans 16 amino acids. With 5 bases removed from V and 1 base from J, the gap between germline ends came to 17 bases.

The chain links TRBV5-6 to TRBJ1-5; D is perhaps TRBD1 (6 bases). Between the trimmed V and J ends, which lost 2 bases and 11 bases, there was a span of 17 bases. The germline V gene encodes CDR1 SGHDT and CDR2 YYEEEE. This CDR3 contains 14 residues. CDR3 bases: TGTGCCAGCAGCTTCCGACAGGCGCTGAGGTCCCAGCATTTT. This translates into CASSFRQALRSQHF.

In its sample, this clone was seen once. This chain joins TRBV6-5 and TRBJ2-7; 9 positions match TRBD1. Germline V gives CDR1 MNHEY, CDR2 SVGAGI. The CDR3 totals 15 residues. V dropped 2 bases and J dropped 2; count of bases not matched to a gene: 4. The CDR3 DNA follows: TGTGCCAGCAGTTACCGACAGGGGGAAACCTACGAGCAGTACTTC. This gives the protein CASSYRQGETYEQYF.

This clone is a singleton in its sample. The V call is TRBV11-2, the J call TRBJ1-3; a possible D gene is TRBD1 (6 bases). This CDR3 is 14 amino acids long. Trimming removed 7 bases from V and 4 bases from J, with 14 bases in between. Germline V gene sequence: CDR1 SGHAT, CDR2 FQNNGV. The DNA of the CDR3 is TGTGCCAGCACCCCCACAGGGTTGGGAAACACCATATATTTT. The encoded protein is CASTPTGLGNTIYF.

Here the CDR3 reads CASSWDRSNGYTF. The CDR3 region has the DNA TGTGCCAGCAGCTGGGACAGGAGTAATGGCTACACCTTC. The gene calls are TRBV7-2 and TRBJ1-2, with 8 nucleotides matching TRBD1. In germline, CDR1 is SGHTA, CDR2 FQGNSA. There are 13 residues in the CDR3. J lost 6 bases, V lost 4 bases, and 4 bases had no gene match.

The chain couples TRBV7-2 to TRBJ1-1; 7 nucleotides align to TRBD1. CDR1 and CDR2 from the germline V gene are SGHTA and FQGNSA. Unmatched junction bases numbered 3, after V lost 5 bases and J lost 0 bases. The CDR3 has 14 amino acids. The CDR3 region is CASSPQGVNTEAFF. CDR3 DNA sequence: TGTGCCAGCAGCCCCCAGGGGGTGAACACTGAAGCTTTCTTT.

V usage is TRBV6-5 and J usage is TRBJ2-5; unclear D gene. Germline V gene lookup returns CDR1 MNHEY and CDR2 SVGAGI. Trimming removed 0 bases from V and 2 bases from J, with 10 bases in between. The CDR3 extends over 15 amino acids. The DNA of the CDR3 is TGTGCCAGCAGTTACTCGATTAGGAGTCAAGAGACCCAGTACTTC. This sequence encodes CASSYSIRSQETQYF.

The chain is built from TRBV7-9 and TRBJ2-1; 7 nucleotides align to TRBD2. The CDR3 runs 13 residues. J gave up 8 bases and V 5 bases, and 6 bases lay outside the gene matches. Germline V gene data show CDR1 as SEHNR and CDR2 as FQNEAQ (reference sequence). CDR3 residues: CASSPAGVDEQFF. The CDR3 coding sequence is TGTGCCAGCAGCCCGGCGGGGGTCGATGAGCAGTTCTTC.

This clone was observed a few times. This chain joins TRBV2 and TRBJ1-1, with D tentatively TRBD1 (6 bases). With 6 bases removed from V and 5 bases from J, the gap between germline ends came to 13 bases. The CDR3 has 13 residues. CDR1 and CDR2 from the germline V gene are SNHLY and FYNNEI. This CDR3 reads CASRIGTQTEAFF. CDR3 DNA: TGTGCCAGCAGAATAGGGACACAGACTGAAGCTTTCTTT.

The chain recombines TRBV4-1 with TRBJ2-5, with D unclear. The CDR3 covers 15 residues. The germline V gene encodes CDR1 MGHRA and CDR2 YSYEKL. The V end lost 0 bases, the J end lost 7 bases, and 15 bases lay between the germline ends. The CDR3, as DNA: TGCGCCAGCAGCCAAGAGGGTACCGGAGTTGCGACCCAGTACTTC. Encoded protein: CASSQEGTGVATQYF.

This clone was counted once. The chain uses TRBV27 and TRBJ1-2, with D maybe TRBD1 (5 bases). The V end was cut by 3 bases, the J end by 4 bases, with 12 bases between. Germline values: CDR1 MNHEY, CDR2 SMNVEV (reference sequence). The CDR3 contains 14 residues. CDR3 in amino acids: CASSLWRGAYGYTF. Here the CDR3 DNA reads TGTGCCAGCAGTTTGTGGAGGGGCGCCTATGGCTACACCTTC.

The chain joins TRBV6-1 to TRBJ1-4; D perhaps matches TRBD1 (5 bases). V shed 4 bases and J shed 10 bases, with 22 bases lying between them. The CDR3 sequence is 16 residues long. The V gene's germline CDR1 is MNHNS and CDR2 SASEGT. CDR3 protein: CASSAPWTGVIGKLFF. The CDR3 DNA reads as TGTGCCAGCAGTGCGCCCTGGACGGGGGTCATTGGAAAACTGTTTTTT.

The CDR3 loop is CASSDPSGGDYGYTF. Here the CDR3 DNA reads TGTGCCAGCAGCGACCCTTCGGGGGGCGACTATGGCTACACCTTC. This sequence joins TRBV7-9 and TRBJ1-2; weak D call: TRBD1 (6 bases). The V gene's germline CDR1 is SEHNR and CDR2 FQNEAQ (reference sequence). This CDR3 is 15 amino acids long. The ends were cut back, 5 bases at V and 3 bases at J, with 16 bases in the middle.

V usage is TRBV4-2 and J usage is TRBJ1-2, with TRBD1 as a possible D gene (6 bases). CDR1 is LGHNA, CDR2 YNFKEQ, per germline. The CDR3 has 15 residues. Trimming took off 0 bases at V and 7 bases at J, with 15 bases between the two ends. As DNA, the CDR3 is TGTGCCAGCAGCCAAGATCCCCGGACAGAGGCTGGCTACACCTTC. This codes for CASSQDPRTEAGYTF.

The chain couples TRBV4-1 to TRBJ2-1, with 9 nucleotides matching TRBD1. The CDR3 has 13 residues. With 4 bases clipped from V and 8 bases from J, the junction kept 3 bases outside the gene matches. Germline values: CDR1 MGHRA, CDR2 YSYEKL. The CDR3, as DNA: TGCGCCAGCAGCCTTCGGACAGGGGATGAGCAGTTCTTC. Amino acids: CASSLRTGDEQFF.

The chain joins TRBV7-9 to TRBJ1-4, with 7 bases aligning to TRBD1. Trimming cost V 5 bases and J 4 bases; bases outside gene matches: 4. The CDR3 is 14 amino acids. Germline-derived CDR1 and CDR2 are SEHNR and FQNEAQ (reference sequence). The CDR3 spells CASSANRGNEKLFF. CDR3 sequence (DNA): TGTGCCAGCAGCGCAAACAGGGGTAATGAAAAACTGTTTTTT.

This chain links TRBV6-1 with TRBJ1-4; D possibly corresponds to TRBD1 (6 bases). This CDR3 contains 14 residues. Germline V gene lookup returns CDR1 MNHNS and CDR2 SASEGT. Trimming took 3 bases from V and 16 from J, leaving 21 bases between them. The DNA for the CDR3 is TGTGCCAGCAGTGAGGGCCCGGGACACCAAGAACGGTTTTTT. This translates into CASSEGPGHQERFF.

The chain uses TRBV19 and TRBJ2-7; D call uncertain. This CDR3 has 11 residues. Trimming removed 10 bases from V and 7 bases from J, with 14 bases in between. In germline, CDR1 is LNHDA, CDR2 SQIVND (reference sequence). The CDR3 here is CATHEHWEQYF. CDR3 nucleotide sequence: TGTGCCACCCATGAGCATTGGGAGCAGTACTTC.

V is TRBV19 and J is TRBJ1-6; 8 bases are shared with TRBD1. The germline V gene has CDR1 LNHDA and CDR2 SQIVND (reference sequence). The V gene end was trimmed by 7 bases and the J gene end by 9 bases; junction bases not matched to a gene: 8. The CDR3 is 14 residues long. The CDR3 DNA follows: TGTGCCAGTAAACCCGGACAGGGATTTTCACCCCTCCACTTT. This translates into CASKPGQGFSPLHF.

The chain uses TRBV5-4 and TRBJ2-7, with a tentative D call TRBD1 (5 bases). Germline V lookup: CDR1 SGHNT, CDR2 YYREEE (reference sequence). The CDR3 is 12 amino acids. The CDR3 DNA reads TGTGCTACCAAGGGGTCCTCCTACGAGCAGTACTTC. It specifies CATKGSSYEQYF.

V and J are TRBV19 and TRBJ1-1; D may be TRBD1 (6 bases). This CDR3 is 14 amino acids long. V shed 3 bases and J shed 4 bases, with 12 bases lying between them. Germline V CDR1 and CDR2: LNHDA, SQIVND (reference sequence). The CDR3 DNA reads TGTGCCAGTAGTATTTGGGGGACATCCACTGAAGCTTTCTTT. This codes for CASSIWGTSTEAFF.

The chain joins TRBV9 to TRBJ2-1, with unresolved D. The V gene's germline CDR1 is SGDLS and CDR2 YYNGEE. V lost 0 bases to trimming and J lost 5 bases, with 12 bases between them. This CDR3 has 15 amino acids. The CDR3 protein is CASSVAPLRDNEQFF. The CDR3 region has the DNA TGTGCCAGCAGCGTAGCCCCACTAAGAGACAATGAGCAGTTCTTC.

The chain combines TRBV4-1 with TRBJ2-7; the D is unclear. The V end lost 2 bases, the J end lost 6 bases, and 8 bases lay between the germline ends. Germline CDR1 and CDR2: MGHRA and YSYEKL. The CDR3 loop spans 12 amino acids. Here the CDR3 DNA reads TGCGCCAGCAGCCAACTTTTCGGCGAGCAGTACTTC. It encodes CASSQLFGEQYF.

This chain connects TRBV2 to TRBJ2-2; D possibly corresponds to TRBD2 (6 bases). CDR3 length: 15 residues. Per germline, CDR1 SNHLY and CDR2 FYNNEI. V was shortened by 5 bases and J by 7 bases, with 17 bases between the two germline ends. CDR3 DNA sequence: TGTGCCAGCAGTCTGGATAAATTGGGGGGCGGGGAGCTGTTTTTT. Its protein product is CASSLDKLGGGELFF.

V gene TRBV4-2 combines with J gene TRBJ1-2; unclear D gene. Germline V gives CDR1 LGHNA, CDR2 YNFKEQ. Trimming pared 1 base from V and 2 bases from J, leaving 20 bases between. The CDR3 extends over 18 amino acids. CDR3 bases: TGTGCCAGCAGCCAAGTATCTTTTCTTTTCGGGGAGAACTATGGCTACACCTTC. This codes for CASSQVSFLFGENYGYTF.

In its sample, this clone was seen a few times. The rearrangement uses TRBV6-4 and TRBJ2-1; 8 bases align to TRBD2. Per germline, CDR1 MRHNA and CDR2 SNTAGT. The V segment lost 3 bases and the J segment 3 bases; nucleotides outside the gene matches: 4. CDR3 length: 15 residues. Here the CDR3 DNA reads TGTGCCAGCAGTGAACTAGCGGAAAACTACAATGAGCAGTTCTTC. Protein product: CASSELAENYNEQFF.